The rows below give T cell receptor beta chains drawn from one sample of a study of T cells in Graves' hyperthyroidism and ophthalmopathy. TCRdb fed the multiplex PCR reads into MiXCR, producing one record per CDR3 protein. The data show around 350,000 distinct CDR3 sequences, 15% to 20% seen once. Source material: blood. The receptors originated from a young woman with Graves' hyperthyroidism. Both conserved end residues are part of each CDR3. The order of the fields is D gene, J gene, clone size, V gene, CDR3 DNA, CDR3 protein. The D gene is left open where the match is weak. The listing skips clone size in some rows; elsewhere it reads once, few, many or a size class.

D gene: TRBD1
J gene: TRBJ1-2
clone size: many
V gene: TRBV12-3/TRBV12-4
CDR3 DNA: TGTGCCAGCACCCCCGGCGGACAGGGGGCTGAAGGCTACACCTTC
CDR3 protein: CASTPGGQGAEGYTF

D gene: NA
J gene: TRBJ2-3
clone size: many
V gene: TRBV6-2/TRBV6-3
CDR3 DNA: TGTGCCAGCAGCCGGACTGGGGATACGCAGTATTTT
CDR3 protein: CASSRTGDTQYF

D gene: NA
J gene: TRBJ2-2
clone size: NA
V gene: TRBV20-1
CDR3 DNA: TGCAGTGCTAGCCCCGACTCGAACACCGGGGAGCTGTTTTTT
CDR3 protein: CSASPDSNTGELFF

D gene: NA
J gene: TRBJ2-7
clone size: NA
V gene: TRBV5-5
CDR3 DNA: TGTGCCAGCAGACCTGGGACCTTCTACGAGCAGTACTTC
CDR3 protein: CASRPGTFYEQYF

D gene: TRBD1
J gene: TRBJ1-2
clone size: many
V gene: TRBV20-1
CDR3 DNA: TGCAGTGCTAATGGACAGGGTGATCAACTACGGGGCTACACCTTC
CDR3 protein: CSANGQGDQLRGYTF

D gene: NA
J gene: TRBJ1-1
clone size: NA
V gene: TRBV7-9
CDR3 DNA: TGTGGTGCGGGTCCCCCGAACACTGAAGCTTTCTTT
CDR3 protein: CGAGPPNTEAFF

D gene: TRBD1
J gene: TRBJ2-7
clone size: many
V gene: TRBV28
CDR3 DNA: TGTGCCAGCAGAAGGGACAGGGGGCGTAGCTACGAGCAGTACTTC
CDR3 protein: CASRRDRGRSYEQYF

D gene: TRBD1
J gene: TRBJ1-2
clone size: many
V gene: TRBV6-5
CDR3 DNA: TGTGCCAGCAGAGGGACAGGGGGTAGCTATGGCTACACCTTC
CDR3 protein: CASRGTGGSYGYTF

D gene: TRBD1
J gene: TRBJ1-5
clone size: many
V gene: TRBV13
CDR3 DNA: TGTGCCAGCAGCAAACAGGGGTATCAGCCCCAGCATTTT
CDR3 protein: CASSKQGYQPQHF

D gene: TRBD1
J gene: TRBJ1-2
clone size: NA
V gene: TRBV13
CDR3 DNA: TGTGCCAGCAGCAAGGGAGGGGACAGGTATGGCTACACCTTC
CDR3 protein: CASSKGGDRYGYTF

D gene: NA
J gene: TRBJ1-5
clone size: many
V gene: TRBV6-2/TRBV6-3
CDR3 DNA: TGTGCCAGCAGTTACGGGCAGTATAGCAATCAGCCCCAGCATTTT
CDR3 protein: CASSYGQYSNQPQHF

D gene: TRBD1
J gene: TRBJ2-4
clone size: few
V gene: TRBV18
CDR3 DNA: TGTGCCAGCTCACCCCTCCCGACAGGGGCGGCCAAAAACATTCAGTACTTC
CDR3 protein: CASSPLPTGAAKNIQYF

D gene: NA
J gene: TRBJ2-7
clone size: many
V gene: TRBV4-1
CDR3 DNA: TGCGCCAGCAGCCACGCATTCACCCGGGACCCTCGGTACGAGCAGTACTTC
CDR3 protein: CASSHAFTRDPRYEQYF

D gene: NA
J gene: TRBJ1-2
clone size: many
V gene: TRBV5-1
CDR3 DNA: TGCGCCAGCAGCTTGGGGACGGGAGCTAACTATGGCTACACCTTC
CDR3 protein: CASSLGTGANYGYTF

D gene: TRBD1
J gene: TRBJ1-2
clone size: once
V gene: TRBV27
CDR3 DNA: TGTGCCAGCAGTTTAGTGACAGGGGCGAGAGGGGGCTACACCTTC
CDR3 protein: CASSLVTGARGGYTF

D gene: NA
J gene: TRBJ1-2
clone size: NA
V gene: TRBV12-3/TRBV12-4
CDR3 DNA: TGTGCCAGCAGTTTCAGTGCAGGGTGGATTAGTAATGGCTACACCTTC
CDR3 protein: CASSFSAGWISNGYTF

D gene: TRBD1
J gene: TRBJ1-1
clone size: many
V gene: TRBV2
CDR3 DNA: TGTGCCAGCAGTGGGCCGCCGACAGGGATGGGAACTGAAGCTTTCTTT
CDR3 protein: CASSGPPTGMGTEAFF

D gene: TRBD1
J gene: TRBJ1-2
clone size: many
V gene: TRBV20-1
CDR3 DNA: TGCAGTGCTAGTTCCCGTCCCGGGACAGGGCATGGCTACACCTTC
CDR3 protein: CSASSRPGTGHGYTF

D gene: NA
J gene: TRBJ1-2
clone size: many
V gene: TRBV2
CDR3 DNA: TGTGCCAGCAGTGAAGTCGCTCCCATCTATGGCTACACCTTC
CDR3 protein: CASSEVAPIYGYTF

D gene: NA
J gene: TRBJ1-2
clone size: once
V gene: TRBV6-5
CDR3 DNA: TGTGCCAGCAGATCTCGTGACACCGTCGGTGGCTACACCTTC
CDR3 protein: CASRSRDTVGGYTF

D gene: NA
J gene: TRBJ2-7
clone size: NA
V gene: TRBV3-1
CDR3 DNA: TGTGCCAGCAGCCAAGGGCGGAGCTCCTACGAGCAGTACTTC
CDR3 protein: CASSQGRSSYEQYF

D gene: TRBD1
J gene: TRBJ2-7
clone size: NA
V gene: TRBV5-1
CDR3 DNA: TGCGCCAGCAGCACCGACAGGGGTAACTACGAGCAGTACTTC
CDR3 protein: CASSTDRGNYEQYF

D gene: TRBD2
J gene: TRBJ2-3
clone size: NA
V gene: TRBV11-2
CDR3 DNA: TGCGCCAGCAGCGGGGGACTAGCTTTCACAGATACGCAGTATTTT
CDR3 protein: CASSGGLAFTDTQYF

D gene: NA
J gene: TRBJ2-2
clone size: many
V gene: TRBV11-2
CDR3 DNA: TGTGCCAGCTCAGGCCGGCGGAACACCGGGGAGCTGTTTTTT
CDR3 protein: CASSGRRNTGELFF

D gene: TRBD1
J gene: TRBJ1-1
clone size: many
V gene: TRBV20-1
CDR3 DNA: TGCAGTGCTAGATCGGACAGGCGGACCCTAGACACTGAAGCTTTCTTT
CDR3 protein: CSARSDRRTLDTEAFF

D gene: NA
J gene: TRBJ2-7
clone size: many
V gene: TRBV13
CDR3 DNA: TGTGCCAGCAGCGGTTTTTCGGGCGAGCAGTACTTC
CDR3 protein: CASSGFSGEQYF

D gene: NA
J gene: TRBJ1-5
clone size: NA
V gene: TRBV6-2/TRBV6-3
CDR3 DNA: TGTGCCAGCAGTTACTCTTGGGGCAATCAGCCCCAGCATTTT
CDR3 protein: CASSYSWGNQPQHF

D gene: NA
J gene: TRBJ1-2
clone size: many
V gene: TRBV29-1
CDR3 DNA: TGCAGCCATGGGGGAGCTAACTATGGCTACACCTTC
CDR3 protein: CSHGGANYGYTF

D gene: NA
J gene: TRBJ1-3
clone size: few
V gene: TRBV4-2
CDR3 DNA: TGTGCCAGCTCCGGTTTAGGGCAAGGAAACACCATATATTTT
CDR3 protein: CASSGLGQGNTIYF

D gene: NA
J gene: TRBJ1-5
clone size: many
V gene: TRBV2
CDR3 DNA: TGTGCCAGCAGTCGGGGGCCCAATCAGCCCCAGCATTTT
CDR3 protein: CASSRGPNQPQHF

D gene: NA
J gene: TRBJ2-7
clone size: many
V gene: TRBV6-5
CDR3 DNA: TGTGCCAGCAGTTACTTTGGCTACGAGCAGTACTTC
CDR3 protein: CASSYFGYEQYF

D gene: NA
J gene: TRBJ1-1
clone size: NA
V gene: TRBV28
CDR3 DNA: TGTGCCAGCAGTCAACCCCCTCGGGGCAGGGGGAACACTGAAGCTTTCTTT
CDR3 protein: CASSQPPRGRGNTEAFF

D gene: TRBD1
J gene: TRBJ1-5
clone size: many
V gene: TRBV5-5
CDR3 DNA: TGTGCCAGCAGCTCCTTGACAGGGAGTAACAATCAGCCCCAGCATTTT
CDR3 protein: CASSSLTGSNNQPQHF

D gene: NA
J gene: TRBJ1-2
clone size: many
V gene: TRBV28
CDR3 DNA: TGTGCCAGTTTGGACAGCCGGCTAACTAACTATGGCTACACCTTC
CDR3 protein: CASLDSRLTNYGYTF

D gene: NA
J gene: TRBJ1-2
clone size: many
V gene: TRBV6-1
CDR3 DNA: TGTGCCAGCAGTGAACAGGGGACCGGCTACACCTTC
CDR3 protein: CASSEQGTGYTF

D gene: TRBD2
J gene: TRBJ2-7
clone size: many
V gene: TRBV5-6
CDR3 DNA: TGTGCCAGCAGTCCCGCGGGAGCCTACGAGCAGTACTTC
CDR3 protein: CASSPAGAYEQYF

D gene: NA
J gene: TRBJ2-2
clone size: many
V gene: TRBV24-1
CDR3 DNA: TGTGCCACCAGGAGGGGACAAACGAACACCGGGGAGCTGTTTTTT
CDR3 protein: CATRRGQTNTGELFF

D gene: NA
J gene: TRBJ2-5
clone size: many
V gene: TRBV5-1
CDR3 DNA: TGCGCCAGCAGCTTGATGACGGATCAAGAGACCCAGTACTTC
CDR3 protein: CASSLMTDQETQYF

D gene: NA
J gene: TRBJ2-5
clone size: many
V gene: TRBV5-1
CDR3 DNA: TGCGCCAGCAGCAGGGAACCTTACCAAGAGACCCAGTACTTC
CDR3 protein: CASSREPYQETQYF

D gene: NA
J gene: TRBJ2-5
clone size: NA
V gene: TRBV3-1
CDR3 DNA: TGTGCCAGCAGCCAACCCGCAGGGACCCAGTACTTC
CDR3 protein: CASSQPAGTQYF

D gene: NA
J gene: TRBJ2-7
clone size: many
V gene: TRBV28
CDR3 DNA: TGTGCCAGCCCACCCCCTCCGGGACTCCTGGGATCCTACGAGCAGTACTTC
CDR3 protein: CASPPPPGLLGSYEQYF

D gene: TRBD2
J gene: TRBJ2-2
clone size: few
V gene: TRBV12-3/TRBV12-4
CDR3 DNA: TGTGCCAGCATCGGAACGGGGGGGCCAATACTGAACACCGGGGAGCTGTTTTTT
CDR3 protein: CASIGTGGPILNTGELFF

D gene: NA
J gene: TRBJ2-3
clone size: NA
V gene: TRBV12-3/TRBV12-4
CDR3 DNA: TGTGCCAGCACCCCAGACTGGGGGTTTGATACGCAGTATTTT
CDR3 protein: CASTPDWGFDTQYF

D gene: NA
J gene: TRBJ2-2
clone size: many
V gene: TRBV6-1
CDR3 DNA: TGTGCCAGCAGCCCCCCTTTAATGAACACCGGGGAGCTGTTTTTT
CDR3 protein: CASSPPLMNTGELFF

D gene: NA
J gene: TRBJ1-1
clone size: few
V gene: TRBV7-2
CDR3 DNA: TGTGCCAGCAGCCGCCTGGGCACAGGGATGGATTTCTTT
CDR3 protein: CASSRLGTGMDFF

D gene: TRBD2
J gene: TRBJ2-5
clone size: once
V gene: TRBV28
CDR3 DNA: TGTGCCAGCAGTTTATGGCTAGCGGGAGGCACCCAAGAGACCCAGTACTTC
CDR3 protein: CASSLWLAGGTQETQYF

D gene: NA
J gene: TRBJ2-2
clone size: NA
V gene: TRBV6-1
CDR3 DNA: TGTGCCAGCAGCGCGTTAGGGACGGAGAACACCGGGGAGCTGTTTTTT
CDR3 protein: CASSALGTENTGELFF